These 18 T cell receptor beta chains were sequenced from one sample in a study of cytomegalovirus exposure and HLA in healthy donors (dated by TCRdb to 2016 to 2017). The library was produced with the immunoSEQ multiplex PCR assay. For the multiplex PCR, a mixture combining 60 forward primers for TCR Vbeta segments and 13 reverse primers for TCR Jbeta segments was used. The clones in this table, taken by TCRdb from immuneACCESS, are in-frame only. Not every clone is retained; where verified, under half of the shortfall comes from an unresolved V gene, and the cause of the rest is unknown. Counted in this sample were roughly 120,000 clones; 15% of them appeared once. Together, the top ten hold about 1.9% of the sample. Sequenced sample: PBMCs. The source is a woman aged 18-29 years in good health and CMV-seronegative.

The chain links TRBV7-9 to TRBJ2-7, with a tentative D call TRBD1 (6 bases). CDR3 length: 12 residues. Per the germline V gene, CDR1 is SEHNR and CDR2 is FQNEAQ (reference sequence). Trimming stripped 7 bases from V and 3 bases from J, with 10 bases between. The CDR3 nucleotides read TGTGCCAGCATGGACAGCTACTACGAGCAGTACTTC. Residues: CASMDSYYEQYF.

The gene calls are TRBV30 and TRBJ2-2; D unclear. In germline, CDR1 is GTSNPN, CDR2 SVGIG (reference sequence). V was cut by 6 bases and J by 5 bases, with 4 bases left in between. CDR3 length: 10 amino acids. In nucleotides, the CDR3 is TGTGCCTGCTATACCGGGGAGCTGTTTTTT. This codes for CACYTGELFF.

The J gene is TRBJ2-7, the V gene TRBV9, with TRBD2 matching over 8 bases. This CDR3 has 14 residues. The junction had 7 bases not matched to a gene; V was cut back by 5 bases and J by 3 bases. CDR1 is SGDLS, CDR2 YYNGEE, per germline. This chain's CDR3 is CASSPGGPYYEQYF. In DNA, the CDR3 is TGTGCCAGCAGTCCGGGAGGGCCATACTACGAGCAGTACTTC.

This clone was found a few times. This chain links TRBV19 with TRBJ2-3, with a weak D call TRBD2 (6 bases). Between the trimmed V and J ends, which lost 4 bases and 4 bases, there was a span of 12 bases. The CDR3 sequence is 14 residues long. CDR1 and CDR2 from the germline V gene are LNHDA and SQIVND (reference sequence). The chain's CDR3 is CASSSGNGPDTQYF. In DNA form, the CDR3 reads TGTGCCAGTAGTAGCGGGAATGGTCCAGATACGCAGTATTTT.

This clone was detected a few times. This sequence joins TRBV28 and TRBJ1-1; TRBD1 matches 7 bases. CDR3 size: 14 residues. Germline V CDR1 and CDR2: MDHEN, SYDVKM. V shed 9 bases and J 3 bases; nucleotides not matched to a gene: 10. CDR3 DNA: TGTGCCAGTGGGACAGCAACATGGCACACTGAAGCTTTCTTT. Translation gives CASGTATWHTEAFF. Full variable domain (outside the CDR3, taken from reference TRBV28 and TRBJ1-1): DVKVTQSSRYLVKRTGEKVFLECVQDMDHENMFWYRQDPGLGLRLIYFSYDVKMKEKGDIPEGYSVSREKKERFSLILESASTNQTSMYLCASGTATWHTEAFFGQGTRLTVV.

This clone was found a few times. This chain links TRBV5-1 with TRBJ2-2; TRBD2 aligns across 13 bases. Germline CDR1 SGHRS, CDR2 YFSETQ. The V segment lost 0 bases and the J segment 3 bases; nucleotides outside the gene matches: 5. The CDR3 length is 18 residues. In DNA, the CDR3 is TGCGCCAGCAGCTTGGGGACTAGCGGGAGACGGGACACCGGGGAGCTGTTTTTT. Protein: CASSLGTSGRRDTGELFF.

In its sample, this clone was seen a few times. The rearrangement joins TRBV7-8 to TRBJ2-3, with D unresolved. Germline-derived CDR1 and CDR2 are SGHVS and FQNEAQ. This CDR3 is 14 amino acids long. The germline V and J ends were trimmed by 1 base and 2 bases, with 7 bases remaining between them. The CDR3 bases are TGTGCCAGCAGCTTAGACTCCCCCACAGATACGCAGTATTTT. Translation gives CASSLDSPTDTQYF.

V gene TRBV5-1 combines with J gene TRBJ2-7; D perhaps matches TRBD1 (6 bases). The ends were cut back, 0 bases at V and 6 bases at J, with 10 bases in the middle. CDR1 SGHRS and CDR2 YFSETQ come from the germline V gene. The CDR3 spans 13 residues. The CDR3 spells CASSLGRGTEQYF. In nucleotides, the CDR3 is TGCGCCAGCAGCTTGGGTAGGGGGACCGAGCAGTACTTC.

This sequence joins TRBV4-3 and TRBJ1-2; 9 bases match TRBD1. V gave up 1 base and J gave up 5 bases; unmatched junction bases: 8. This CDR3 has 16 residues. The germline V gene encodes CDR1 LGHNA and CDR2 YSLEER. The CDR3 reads CASSQATGGAGYGYTF. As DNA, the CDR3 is TGCGCCAGCAGCCAAGCAACAGGGGGCGCTGGGTATGGCTACACCTTC.

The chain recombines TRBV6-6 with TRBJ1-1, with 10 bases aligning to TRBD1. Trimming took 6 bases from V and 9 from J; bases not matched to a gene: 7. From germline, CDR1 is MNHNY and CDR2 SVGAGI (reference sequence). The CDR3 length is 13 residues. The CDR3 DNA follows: TGTGCCAGCAGCCTCGGACAGGGGGGAAAAGCTTTCTTT. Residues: CASSLGQGGKAFF.

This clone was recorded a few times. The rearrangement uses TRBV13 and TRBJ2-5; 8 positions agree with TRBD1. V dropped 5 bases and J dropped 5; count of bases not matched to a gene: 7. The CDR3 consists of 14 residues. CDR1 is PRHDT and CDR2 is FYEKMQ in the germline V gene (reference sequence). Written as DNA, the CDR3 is TGTGCCAGCAGCAGACGACAGGGGCCGGAGACCCAGTACTTC. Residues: CASSRRQGPETQYF.

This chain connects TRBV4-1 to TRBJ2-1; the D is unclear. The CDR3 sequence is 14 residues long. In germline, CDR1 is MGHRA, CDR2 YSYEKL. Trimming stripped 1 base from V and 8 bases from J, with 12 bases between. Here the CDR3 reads CASSQGPLGDEQFF. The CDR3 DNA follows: TGCGCCAGCAGCCAAGGACCCCTGGGCGATGAGCAGTTCTTC.

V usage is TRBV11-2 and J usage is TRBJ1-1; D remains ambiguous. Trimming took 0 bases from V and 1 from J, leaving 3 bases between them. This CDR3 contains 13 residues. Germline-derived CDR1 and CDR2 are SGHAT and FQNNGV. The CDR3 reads CASSLDRNTEAFF. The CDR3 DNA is TGTGCCAGCAGCTTAGATAGGAACACTGAAGCTTTCTTT.

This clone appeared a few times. The chain's CDR3 is CASTLIGVSSYEQYF. DNA of the CDR3: TGTGCCAGCACTCTCATAGGGGTTTCATCCTACGAGCAGTACTTC. This sequence joins TRBV6-6 and TRBJ2-7, with a weak D call TRBD1 (5 bases). Germline V gives CDR1 MNHNY, CDR2 SVGAGI (reference sequence). This CDR3 comprises 15 residues. V was shortened by 7 bases and J by 1 base, with 17 bases between the two germline ends.

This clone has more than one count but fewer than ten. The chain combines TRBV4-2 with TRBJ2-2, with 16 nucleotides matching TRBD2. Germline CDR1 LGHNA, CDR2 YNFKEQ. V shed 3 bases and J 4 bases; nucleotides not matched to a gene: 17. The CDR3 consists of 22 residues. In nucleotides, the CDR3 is TGTGCCAGCAGCCACGGAAATATTGGGACTAGCGGGAGGGCCCGGGGCACCGGGGAGCTGTTTTTT. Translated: CASSHGNIGTSGRARGTGELFF.

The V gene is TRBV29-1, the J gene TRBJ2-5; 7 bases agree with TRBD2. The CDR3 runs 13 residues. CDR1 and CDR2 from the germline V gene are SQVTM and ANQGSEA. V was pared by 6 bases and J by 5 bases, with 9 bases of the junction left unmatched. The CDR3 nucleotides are TGCAGCGTACGGGGAGCGGGGACGGAGACCCAGTACTTC. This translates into CSVRGAGTETQYF.

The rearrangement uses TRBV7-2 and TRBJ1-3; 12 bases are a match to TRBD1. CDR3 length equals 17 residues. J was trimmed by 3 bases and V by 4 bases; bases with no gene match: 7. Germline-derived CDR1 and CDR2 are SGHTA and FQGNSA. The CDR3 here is CASSSEGTGGIGNTIYF. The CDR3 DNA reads TGTGCCAGCAGCTCGGAGGGGACAGGGGGCATTGGAAACACCATATATTTT.

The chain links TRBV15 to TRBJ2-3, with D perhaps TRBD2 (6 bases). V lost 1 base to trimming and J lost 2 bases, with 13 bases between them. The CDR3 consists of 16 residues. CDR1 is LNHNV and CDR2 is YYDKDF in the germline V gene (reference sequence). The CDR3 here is CATSRGGGDITDTQYF. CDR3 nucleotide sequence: TGTGCCACCAGCAGAGGGGGCGGGGATATCACAGATACGCAGTATTTT.